This T cell receptor (beta chain) derives from a study of shared clonotypes between healthy human individuals. Assay used: immunoSEQ multiplex PCR; TCRdb lists only in-frame clones, some missing. The sample records hundreds of thousands of clones, less than 85% being singletons. With 0 bases clipped from V and 0 bases from J, the junction kept 9 bases outside the gene matches. This CDR3 has 18 amino acids. This clone was counted at least ten times. Sequences were obtained from memory CD4+ T cells sorted from blood. Subset indicated: CD45RA-negative fraction. The source of this sequence is a man younger than 40 in good health. The chain has TRBV23-1 and TRBJ1-2; 8 bases agree with TRBD1. TRBV23-1 is recorded as an ORF, its role being uncertain. The CDR3 loop reads CASSQSILLGQANYGYTF. Here the CDR3 DNA reads TGCGCCAGCAGTCAATCTATCCTACTGGGACAGGCTAACTATGGCTACACCTTC.